The rows below give T cell receptor beta chains drawn from one sample of a study of T cells after posttransplantation cyclophosphamide. Repertoires were generated with immunoSEQ multiplex PCR, while TCRdb's copy carries only in-frame clones and drops some. The sample carries approximately 32,000 clones, roughly 89% recorded once. The specimen was PBMCs. Receptor source: a woman aged 40 to 50 with a blood cancer, CMV-positive, and with a related stem cell donor. The CDR3 runs from the conserved cysteine through the conserved F or W. D genes are given only for firm matches. Some rows mark clone size as missing; the rest say once, few, many or name a class of expanded clone.

>12|NA|medium-sized|TRBJ2-7|TRBV6-1
TGTGCCAGCAGTGAAATGAGCTACGAGCAGTACTTC
CASSEMSYEQYF
>13|NA|NA|TRBJ1-1|TRBV7-2
TGTGCCAGCAGCGAGAGGGGGAAGGTGAGCGCTTTCTTT
CASSERGKVSAFF
>13|TRBD1|NA|TRBJ1-1|TRBV11-3
TGTGCCAGCAAGGACAGGGAGGACACTGAAGCTTTCTTT
CASKDREDTEAFF
>14|TRBD1|NA|TRBJ1-2|TRBV11-1
TGTGCCAGCAGCCCGACAGGGGGCGCGGCGAGCTACACCTTC
CASSPTGGAASYTF
>13|TRBD1|NA|TRBJ1-6|TRBV27
TGTGCCAGCAGTTGGGACAGGGGATCACCCCTCCACTTT
CASSWDRGSPLHF
>17|NA|NA|TRBJ2-2|TRBV7-2
TGTGCCAGCAGCTTAGTAGGCGGGCACCCGAACACCGGGGAGCTGTTTTTT
CASSLVGGHPNTGELFF
>16|TRBD2|NA|TRBJ2-5|TRBV7-6
TGTGCCAGCAGCTCATTGACTAGCGTAGACCAAGAGACCCAGTACTTC
CASSSLTSVDQETQYF
>17|TRBD2|NA|TRBJ2-1|TRBV5-1
TGCGCCAGCAGCTGGACTAGCGGGGGGGCCAGGGAAAATGAGCAGTTCTTC
CASSWTSGGARENEQFF
>14|NA|NA|TRBJ2-7|TRBV9
TGTGCCAGCAGCGTAGGGGACTTCTCCTACGAGCAGTACTTC
CASSVGDFSYEQYF
>14|NA|NA|TRBJ1-6|TRBV19
TGTGCCAGTAGTATCTGGGGGGATAATTCACCCCTCCACTTT
CASSIWGDNSPLHF
>14|TRBD2|NA|TRBJ2-2|TRBV29-1
TGCAGCGTTGTTACTAGCGGGGGGTACGGGGAGCTGTTTTTT
CSVVTSGGYGELFF
>15|TRBD1|NA|TRBJ2-2|TRBV6-5
TGTGCCAGCAGACCAGGGGGATACGGCACCGGGGAGCTGTTTTTT
CASRPGGYGTGELFF
>13|TRBD1|NA|TRBJ1-2|TRBV29-1
TGCAGCGCAGTCGCGGTGACAGGGTATGGCTACACCTTC
CSAVAVTGYGYTF
>18|TRBD2|NA|TRBJ2-4|TRBV10-3
TGTGCCATCAGTGAGGCGTCTAGCGGGGGACTAGCCAAAAACATTCAGTACTTC
CAISEASSGGLAKNIQYF
>15|NA|NA|TRBJ2-1|TRBV6-5
TGTGCCAGCAGGGGGACGCTTGGGGGGAGGAATGAGCAGTTCTTC
CASRGTLGGRNEQFF
>14|TRBD2|NA|TRBJ2-5|TRBV5-1
TGCGCCAGCAGCTCCGGGGGGGCGAAAGAGACCCAGTACTTC
CASSSGGAKETQYF
>15|TRBD2|NA|TRBJ2-3|TRBV2
TGTGCCAGCAGTGTTCTCGGGGGGGCCTCAGATACGCAGTATTTT
CASSVLGGASDTQYF
>16|NA|few|TRBJ1-4|TRBV2
TGTGCCAGCAGTGAAGCGCTTCAGAATGGTAATGAAAAACTGTTTTTT
CASSEALQNGNEKLFF
>14|NA|NA|TRBJ2-5|TRBV6-1
TGTGCCAGCAGTCCCAGGGGAGGGCCGGAGACCCAGTACTTC
CASSPRGGPETQYF
>15|TRBD1|NA|TRBJ2-7|TRBV7-2
TGTGCCAGCAGCCAACGGACAGGGTCCTCCTACGAGCAGTACTTC
CASSQRTGSSYEQYF
>14|NA|NA|TRBJ2-7|TRBV6-1
TGTGCCAGCAGTCTGGGGCAGGGAAGCTACGAGCAGTACTTC
CASSLGQGSYEQYF
>16|NA|once|TRBJ2-3|TRBV7-6
TGTGCCAGCAGCTCAACCTCCGGGACTCGAGCAGATACGCAGTATTTT
CASSSTSGTRADTQYF
>16|TRBD1|NA|TRBJ2-7|TRBV6-1
TGTGCCAGCAGTGAAGCGCCAGGGACAGGGATGGACGAGCAGTACTTC
CASSEAPGTGMDEQYF
>19|TRBD1|NA|TRBJ2-6|TRBV7-3
TGTGCCAGCAGCTTAACGCCGGGACAGGGGGCTTCTGGGGCCAACGTCCTGACTTTC
CASSLTPGQGASGANVLTF
>12|NA|NA|TRBJ2-7|TRBV7-9
TGTGCCAGCAGCTTTTCGGGCTACGAGCAGTACTTC
CASSFSGYEQYF
>14|NA|NA|TRBJ2-1|TRBV5-1
TGCGCCAGCAGCTTGGCCTCGGGAGAGGTTATGCAGTTCTTC
CASSLASGEVMQFF
>14|NA|few|TRBJ1-1|TRBV7-3
TGTGCCAGCAGCTTATTGTTCAGGGGCACTGAAGCTTTCTTT
CASSLLFRGTEAFF
>16|NA|NA|TRBJ2-2|TRBV9
TGTGCCAGCAGCGTCCCCTCGGGTGAGAACACCGGGGAGCTGTTTTTT
CASSVPSGENTGELFF
>15|NA|NA|TRBJ2-3|TRBV7-9
TGTGCCAGCAGACTTGGAGGGTGGGGAACAGATACGCAGTATTTT
CASRLGGWGTDTQYF
>15|NA|once|TRBJ1-6|TRBV5-4
TGTGCCAGCAGCTTGGGAGCGGAAGGCCGTTCACCCCTCCACTTT
CASSLGAEGRSPLHF
>17|NA|once|TRBJ2-5|TRBV4-2
TGTGCCAGCAGCCAAGGTGTAGCTAGCCTGTACCAAGAGACCCAGTACTTC
CASSQGVASLYQETQYF
>15|NA|NA|TRBJ1-2|TRBV9
TGTGCCAGCAGCGCACATGAGGAACGGGTCAATGGCTACACCTTC
CASSAHEERVNGYTF
>13|NA|NA|TRBJ1-2|TRBV5-1
TGCGCCAACAGCTGGGGGAGGGATAGCGGCTACACCTTC
CANSWGRDSGYTF
>16|TRBD2|NA|TRBJ2-1|TRBV27
TGTGCCAGCAGTAACCTGGGACTAGCGGGGGCGAATGAGCAGTTCTTC
CASSNLGLAGANEQFF
>13|NA|NA|TRBJ2-1|TRBV13
TGTGCCAGCAGCTTTTCAGGGTTTAATGAGCAGTTCTTC
CASSFSGFNEQFF
>14|NA|NA|TRBJ1-1|TRBV28
TGTGCCAGCAGTTTATCCGCGGGGAGGGCTGAAGCTTTCTTT
CASSLSAGRAEAFF
>13|NA|once|TRBJ1-2|TRBV9
TGTGCCAGCAGCGTAGCGGCTAACTATGGCTACACCTTC
CASSVAANYGYTF
>14|NA|once|TRBJ1-2|TRBV5-1
TGCGCCAGCAGGTGGTTAAGGGGTAGAGATGGCTACACCTTC
CASRWLRGRDGYTF
>15|TRBD1|NA|TRBJ2-5|TRBV9
TGTGCCAGCAGCGTAGAGGGCAGGGGGCTTGAGACCCAGTACTTC
CASSVEGRGLETQYF
>16|NA|NA|TRBJ2-2|TRBV7-9
TGTGCCAGCAGCTATTGGCCCAGGGGTAACACCGGGGAGCTGTTTTTT
CASSYWPRGNTGELFF
>15|TRBD1|once|TRBJ2-1|TRBV6-5
TGTGCCAGCAGTCCAGGACAGGGCCGACACAATGAGCAGTTCTTC
CASSPGQGRHNEQFF
>18|NA|once|TRBJ2-7|TRBV5-4
TGTGCCAGCAGCTTGGGCCCTCCGAGGACAGTTAACTCCTACGAGCAGTACTTC
CASSLGPPRTVNSYEQYF
>12|TRBD1|NA|TRBJ1-4|TRBV27
TGTGCCAGCAGGACTACAGGGGAGAAACTGTTTTTT
CASRTTGEKLFF
>16|TRBD2|NA|TRBJ2-1|TRBV11-3
TGTGCCAGCAGCTTAGGGCCCAGCGGGGGGCACAATGAGCAGTTCTTC
CASSLGPSGGHNEQFF
>17|NA|NA|TRBJ1-6|TRBV4-1
TGCGCCAGCAGCCAAGATCGTGGGAGCTCCTATAATTCACCCCTCCACTTT
CASSQDRGSSYNSPLHF
>14|TRBD1|NA|TRBJ1-5|TRBV28
TGTGCCAGCAGGGAAGGACAGGGGAATCAGCCCCAGCATTTT
CASREGQGNQPQHF
>15|TRBD1|NA|TRBJ2-7|TRBV5-1
TGCGCCAGCAGCTTGGCCGGGGACAGGTCCTTCGAGCAGTACTTC
CASSLAGDRSFEQYF
>15|NA|once|TRBJ2-5|TRBV5-1
TGCGCCAGCAGCTTGGCTCCAGGCTACCAAGAGACCCAGTACTTC
CASSLAPGYQETQYF
>15|NA|NA|TRBJ1-1|TRBV28
TGTGCCAGCAGTTTAGGGGGGGCGAGAAACACTGAAGCTTTCTTT
CASSLGGARNTEAFF
>13|NA|NA|TRBJ1-1|TRBV6-5
TGTGCCAGCAGCCCTGGGCGGGGAACTGAAGCTTTCTTT
CASSPGRGTEAFF
>14|NA|once|TRBJ2-7|TRBV27
TGTGCCAGCAGATTAGGCGGCGGGACCTACGAGCAGTACTTC
CASRLGGGTYEQYF
>14|TRBD1|NA|TRBJ1-2|TRBV7-2
TGTGCCAGCAGCTCCGGACAGGGGTCGGCTGGCTACACCTTC
CASSSGQGSAGYTF
>16|NA|NA|TRBJ1-1|TRBV4-3
TGCGCCAGCAGCCAAGATCGGATGGACAGGAACACTGAAGCTTTCTTT
CASSQDRMDRNTEAFF
>17|TRBD2|NA|TRBJ2-3|TRBV14
TGTGCCAGCAGCCACGATTGGACTAGCGGAGAAACAGATACGCAGTATTTT
CASSHDWTSGETDTQYF
>14|NA|NA|TRBJ2-3|TRBV21-1
TGTGCCAGCAGCAAAAAAGGAGGGGGGGTATCGCAGTATTTT
CASSKKGGGVSQYF
>15|NA|NA|TRBJ2-7|TRBV18
TGTGCCAGCTCACCACAACAGGGACACTCCTACGAGCAGTACTTC
CASSPQQGHSYEQYF
>14|NA|NA|TRBJ2-7|TRBV19
TGTGCCAGTAGGGAGGGACCCTCCTCCTACGAGCAGTACTTC
CASREGPSSYEQYF
>20|TRBD1|NA|TRBJ2-5|TRBV27
TGTGCCAGCAGTCTAGGAGCCGGGACAGGGGGCTTCCTTTCCCAAGAGACCCAGTACTTC
CASSLGAGTGGFLSQETQYF
>17|NA|NA|TRBJ1-6|TRBV18
TGTGCCAGCTCACCATTCTTGCAGGGGTCTACTCATTCACCCCTCCACTTT
CASSPFLQGSTHSPLHF
>15|NA|NA|TRBJ1-4|TRBV5-4
TGTGCCAGCAGCTCTCAGGGGCGTTTAAATGAAAAACTGTTTTTT
CASSSQGRLNEKLFF